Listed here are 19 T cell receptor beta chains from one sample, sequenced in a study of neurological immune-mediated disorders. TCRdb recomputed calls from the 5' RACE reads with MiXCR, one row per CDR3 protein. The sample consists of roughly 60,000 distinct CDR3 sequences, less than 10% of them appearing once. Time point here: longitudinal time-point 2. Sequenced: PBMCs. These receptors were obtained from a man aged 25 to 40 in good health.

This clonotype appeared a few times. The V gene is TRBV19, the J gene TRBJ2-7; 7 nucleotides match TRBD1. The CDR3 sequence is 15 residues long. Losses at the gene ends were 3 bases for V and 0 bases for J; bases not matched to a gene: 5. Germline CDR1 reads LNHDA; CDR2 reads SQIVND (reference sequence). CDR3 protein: CASSMRQGNSYEQYF. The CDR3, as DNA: TGTGCCAGTAGTATGCGACAGGGCAACTCCTACGAGCAGTACTTC.

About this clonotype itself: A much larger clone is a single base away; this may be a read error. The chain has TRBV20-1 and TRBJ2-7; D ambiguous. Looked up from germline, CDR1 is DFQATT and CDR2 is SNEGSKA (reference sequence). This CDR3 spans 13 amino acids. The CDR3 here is CSSPVLPEVMQYF. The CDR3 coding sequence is TGCAGCTCCCCGGTGCTACCCGAGGTTATGCAGTACTTC.

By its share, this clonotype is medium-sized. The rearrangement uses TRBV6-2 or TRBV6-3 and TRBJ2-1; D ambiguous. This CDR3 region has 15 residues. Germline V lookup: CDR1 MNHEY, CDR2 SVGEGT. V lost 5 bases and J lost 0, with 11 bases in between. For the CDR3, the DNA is TGTGCCAGCAGTGCAGACATAAGCTCCTACAATGAGCAGTTCTTC. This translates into CASSADISSYNEQFF.

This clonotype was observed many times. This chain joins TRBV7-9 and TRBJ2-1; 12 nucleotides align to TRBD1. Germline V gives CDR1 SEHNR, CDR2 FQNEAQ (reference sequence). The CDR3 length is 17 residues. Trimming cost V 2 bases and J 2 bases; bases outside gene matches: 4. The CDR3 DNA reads TGTGCCAGCAGCTTACCGGGACAGGGGGCGACCTACAATGAGCAGTTCTTC. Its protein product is CASSLPGQGATYNEQFF.

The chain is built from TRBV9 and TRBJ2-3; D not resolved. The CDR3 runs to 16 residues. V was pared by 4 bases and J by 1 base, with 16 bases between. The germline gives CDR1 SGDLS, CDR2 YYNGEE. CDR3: CASSPPPGRGTDTQYF. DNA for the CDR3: TGTGCCAGCAGCCCCCCCCCAGGACGGGGCACAGATACGCAGTATTTT. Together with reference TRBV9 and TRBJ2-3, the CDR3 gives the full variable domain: DSGVTQTPKHLITATGQRVTLRCSPRSGDLSVYWYQQSLDQGLQFLIQYYNGEERAKGNILERFSAQQFPDLHSELNLSSLELGDSALYFCASSPPPGRGTDTQYFGPGTRLTVL.

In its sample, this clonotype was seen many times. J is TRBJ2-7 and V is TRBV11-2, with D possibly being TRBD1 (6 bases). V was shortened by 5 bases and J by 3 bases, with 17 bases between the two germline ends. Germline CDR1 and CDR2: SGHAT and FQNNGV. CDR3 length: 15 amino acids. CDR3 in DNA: TGTGCCAGCAGCATGACGTTGGACAGAGGCTACGAGCAGTACTTC. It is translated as CASSMTLDRGYEQYF.

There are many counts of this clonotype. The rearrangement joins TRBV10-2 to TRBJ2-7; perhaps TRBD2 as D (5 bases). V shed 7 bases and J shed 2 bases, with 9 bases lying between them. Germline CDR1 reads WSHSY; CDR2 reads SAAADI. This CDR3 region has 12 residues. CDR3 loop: CASTSGPYEQYF. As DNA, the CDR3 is TGCGCCAGCACCAGCGGCCCCTACGAGCAGTACTTC.

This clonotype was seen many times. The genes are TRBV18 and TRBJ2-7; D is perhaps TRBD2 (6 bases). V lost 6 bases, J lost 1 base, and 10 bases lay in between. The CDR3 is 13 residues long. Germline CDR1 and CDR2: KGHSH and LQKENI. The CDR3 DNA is TGTGCCAGCTCGGGAGGTTCTTCCTACGAGCAGTACTTC. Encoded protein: CASSGGSSYEQYF.

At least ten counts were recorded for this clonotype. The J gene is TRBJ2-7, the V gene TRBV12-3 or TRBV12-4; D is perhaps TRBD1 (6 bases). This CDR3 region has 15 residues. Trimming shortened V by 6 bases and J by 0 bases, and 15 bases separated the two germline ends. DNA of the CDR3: TGTGCCAGCAGGCGCAGACAGGATACCTCCTACGAGCAGTACTTC. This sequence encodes CASRRRQDTSYEQYF.

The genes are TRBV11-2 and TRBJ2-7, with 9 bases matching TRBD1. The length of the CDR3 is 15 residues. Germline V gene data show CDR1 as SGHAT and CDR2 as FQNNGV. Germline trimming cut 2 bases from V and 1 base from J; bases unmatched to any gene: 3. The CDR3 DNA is TGTGCCAGCAGCTTACCGGGACAGGGTTCCTACGAGCAGTACTTC. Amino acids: CASSLPGQGSYEQYF.

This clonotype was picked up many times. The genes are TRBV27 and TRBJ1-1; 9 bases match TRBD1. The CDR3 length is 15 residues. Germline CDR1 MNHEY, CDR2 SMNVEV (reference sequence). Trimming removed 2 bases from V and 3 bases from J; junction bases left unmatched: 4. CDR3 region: CASSLQGQGYTEAFF. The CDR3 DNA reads TGTGCCAGCAGTTTACAAGGACAGGGGTACACTGAAGCTTTCTTT.

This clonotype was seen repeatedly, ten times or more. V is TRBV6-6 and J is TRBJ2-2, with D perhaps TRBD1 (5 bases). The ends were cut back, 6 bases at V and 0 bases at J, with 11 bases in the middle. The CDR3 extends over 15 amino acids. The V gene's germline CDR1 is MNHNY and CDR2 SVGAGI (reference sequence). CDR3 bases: TGTGCCAGCAGGCCAGGGCTTTCGAACACCGGGGAGCTGTTTTTT. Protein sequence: CASRPGLSNTGELFF.

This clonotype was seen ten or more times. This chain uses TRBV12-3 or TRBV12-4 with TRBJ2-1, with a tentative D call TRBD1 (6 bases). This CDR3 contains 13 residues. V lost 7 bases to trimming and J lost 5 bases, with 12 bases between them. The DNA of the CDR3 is TGTGCCAGCACCCCGGCAGGGGACAATGAGCAGTTCTTC. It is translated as CASTPAGDNEQFF.

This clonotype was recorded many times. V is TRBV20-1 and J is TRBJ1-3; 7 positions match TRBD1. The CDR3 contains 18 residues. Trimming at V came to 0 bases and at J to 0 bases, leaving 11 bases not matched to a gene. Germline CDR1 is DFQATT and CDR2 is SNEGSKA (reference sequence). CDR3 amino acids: CSAREFGTGEGSGNTIYF. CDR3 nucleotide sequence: TGCAGTGCTAGAGAGTTTGGAACAGGGGAGGGCTCTGGAAACACCATATATTTT.

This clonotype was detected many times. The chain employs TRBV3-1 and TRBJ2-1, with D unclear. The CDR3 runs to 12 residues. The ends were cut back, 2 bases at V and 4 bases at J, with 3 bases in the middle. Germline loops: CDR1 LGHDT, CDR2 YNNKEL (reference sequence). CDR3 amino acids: CASSQLYNEQFF. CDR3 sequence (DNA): TGTGCCAGCAGCCAACTATACAATGAGCAGTTCTTC.

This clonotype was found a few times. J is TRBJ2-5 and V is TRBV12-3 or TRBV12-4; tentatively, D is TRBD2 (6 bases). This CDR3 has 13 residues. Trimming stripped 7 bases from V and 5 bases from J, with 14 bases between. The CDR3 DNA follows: TGTGCCAGCATGGCGGGAAGAAGGGAGACCCAGTACTTC. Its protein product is CASMAGRRETQYF.

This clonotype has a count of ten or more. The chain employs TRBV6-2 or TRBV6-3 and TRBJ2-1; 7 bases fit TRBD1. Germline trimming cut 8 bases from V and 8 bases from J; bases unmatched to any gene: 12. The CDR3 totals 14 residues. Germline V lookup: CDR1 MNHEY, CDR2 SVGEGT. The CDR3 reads CASATGDVFDEQFF. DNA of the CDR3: TGTGCCAGCGCCACAGGGGATGTTTTCGATGAGCAGTTCTTC.

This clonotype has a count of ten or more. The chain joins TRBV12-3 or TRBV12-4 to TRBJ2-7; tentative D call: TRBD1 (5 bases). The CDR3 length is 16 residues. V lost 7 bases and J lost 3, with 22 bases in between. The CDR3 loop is CASMGILNRGGYEQYF. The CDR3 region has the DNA TGTGCCAGCATGGGTATTCTTAATAGGGGTGGCTACGAGCAGTACTTC.

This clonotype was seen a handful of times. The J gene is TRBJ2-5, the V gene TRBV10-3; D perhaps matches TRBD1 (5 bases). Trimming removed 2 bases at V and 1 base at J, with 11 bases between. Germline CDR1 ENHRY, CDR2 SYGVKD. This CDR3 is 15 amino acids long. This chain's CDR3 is CAISELTGLQETQYF. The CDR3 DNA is TGTGCCATCAGTGAGCTAACAGGCCTCCAAGAGACCCAGTACTTC.